Included here is one TCR beta chain sequence, with context. TCRdb keeps only in-frame clones here, not all; method: immunoSEQ multiplex PCR. Of 200,000 or so clones listed, roughly four fifths are singletons. The data are from a study of blood T cell repertoires in COVID-19. Study as a whole: T cells, B-cell-depleted T cells, or PBMCs supplied cDNA or gDNA.

The V gene's germline CDR1 is MGHRA and CDR2 YSYEKL. The length of the CDR3 is 12 residues. V lost 1 base and J lost 2, with 2 bases in between. Sequencing input: PBMCs or T cells enriched from blood (not recorded which). The origin of this receptor is a man aged 35-49 years who had recovered from COVID-19. The chain couples TRBV4-1 to TRBJ2-5, with D uncertain. The CDR3 DNA sequence: TGCGCCAGCAGCCAAGCTCAAGAGACCCAGTACTTC. It translates to CASSQAQETQYF.